A selection of T cell receptor beta chains follows, all from one sample in a study of post-analysis software for immune sequencing data. TCRdb re-called the PCR reads with MiXCR, one entry per CDR3 protein. The profile shows roughly 800,000 distinct CDR3 sequences, 46% of them singletons. Sample: blood. Source of these receptors: a girl aged 5 to 17 with multiple sclerosis. Both conserved end residues are part of each CDR3. D genes are given only for firm matches. A row's size may be missing; if present it is once, few, many or a size class.

TRBJ2-5	few	TRBV5-8	.	CASSLYKASLETQYF	TGTGCCAGCAGCTTGTACAAGGCTAGCTTGGAGACCCAGTACTTC
TRBJ2-3	few	TRBV10-3	TRBD2	CAIRSRREGLEGTDTQYF	TGTGCCATCAGATCAAGGCGGGAGGGCCTGGAGGGCACAGATACGCAGTATTTT
TRBJ2-5	once	TRBV12-3/TRBV12-4	.	CASSSNLLYEQHF	TGTGCCAGCAGTTCAAACCTACTTTACGAGCAGCACTTC
TRBJ2-7	.	TRBV18	TRBD2	CASSVPIGLAGVNEQYF	TGTGCCAGCTCAGTCCCTATCGGACTAGCGGGAGTGAATGAGCAGTACTTC
TRBJ2-1	many	TRBV29-1	TRBD2	CSVEPPSGTYNEQFF	TGCAGCGTTGAACCCCCTAGCGGGACTTACAATGAGCAGTTCTTC
TRBJ2-3	few	TRBV7-2	TRBD2	CATSTGTSAPVGTDTQYF	TGTGCCACCTCTACTGGGACTAGCGCTCCCGTAGGCACAGATACGCAGTATTTT
TRBJ2-7	few	TRBV4-1	.	CASSQTEGDYEQYF	TGCGCCAGCAGCCAAACGGAGGGCGACTACGAGCAGTACTTC
TRBJ2-1	.	TRBV7-9	.	CASSPVRGAYNEQFF	TGTGCCAGCAGCCCCGTGAGGGGGGCATACAATGAGCAGTTCTTC
TRBJ2-7	.	TRBV29-1	TRBD1	CSVEQGAGEQYF	TGCAGCGTTGAACAGGGGGCCGGCGAGCAGTACTTC
TRBJ2-3	.	TRBV7-2	.	CASSLVGGAGTDTQYF	TGTGCCAGCAGCTTAGTGGGGGGCGCGGGTACAGATACGCAGTATTTT
TRBJ2-1	.	TRBV29-1	TRBD2	CSVGLAGGPENEQFF	TGCAGCGTTGGACTAGCGGGAGGGCCGGAGAATGAGCAGTTCTTC
TRBJ2-7	.	TRBV28	.	CASSLYGNYEQYF	TGTGCCAGCAGTCTGTACGGGAACTACGAGCAGTACTTC
TRBJ2-5	.	TRBV12-3/TRBV12-4	TRBD1	CASSLGPTGTIQETQYF	TGTGCCAGCAGTCTAGGGCCGACAGGGACCATTCAAGAGACCCAGTACTTC
TRBJ2-4	.	TRBV6-2/TRBV6-3	.	CASSYSRQAKNIQYF	TGTGCCAGCAGTTACTCCCGGCAGGCCAAAAACATTCAGTACTTC
TRBJ2-7	once	TRBV12-3/TRBV12-4	TRBD2	CASSRTAPLAGPTPYEQYF	TGTGCCAGCAGCCGCACCGCACCGCTAGCGGGTCCTACCCCCTACGAGCAGTACTTC
TRBJ1-2	.	TRBV10-3	.	CAISETETGYGYTF	TGTGCCATCAGTGAGACCGAGACGGGTTATGGCTACACCTTC
TRBJ2-7	.	TRBV2	.	CASRSRWDEQYF	TGTGCCAGCAGGTCGCGGTGGGACGAGCAGTACTTC
TRBJ2-5	few	TRBV7-2	TRBD2	CASSSEGGLAGSRTQYF	TGTGCCAGCAGCTCAGAGGGGGGACTAGCGGGGTCCAGGACCCAGTACTTC
TRBJ2-7	many	TRBV7-9	.	CASSPHYEQYF	TGTGCCAGCAGCCCCCACTACGAGCAGTACTTC
TRBJ1-2	few	TRBV4-3	.	CASSQVLAGAVGDGYTF	TGCGCCAGCAGCCAAGTCTTGGCAGGGGCCGTTGGAGATGGCTACACCTTC
TRBJ1-2	.	TRBV2	.	CASSEWEVGDNYGYTF	TGTGCCAGCAGTGAATGGGAGGTTGGGGATAACTATGGCTACACCTTC
TRBJ2-3	.	TRBV10-3	.	CAISAAADTQYF	TGTGCCATCAGTGCGGCGGCAGATACGCAGTATTTT
TRBJ2-5	.	TRBV28	TRBD1	CASSPTGGGKTQYF	TGTGCCAGCAGTCCAACAGGGGGCGGAAAGACCCAGTACTTC
TRBJ2-4	.	TRBV9	.	CASSVAGAAKNIQYF	TGTGCCAGCAGCGTAGCGGGCGCAGCCAAAAACATTCAGTACTTC
TRBJ2-1	.	TRBV5-1	.	CASSGGTLRDNEQFF	TGCGCCAGCAGCGGCGGGACTCTAAGAGACAATGAGCAGTTCTTC
TRBJ2-1	.	TRBV6-6	.	CASSYGFYEQFF	TGTGCCAGCAGTTACGGGTTTTATGAGCAGTTCTTC
TRBJ1-5	.	TRBV15	.	CATSRDLGASQPQHF	TGTGCCACCAGCAGAGATCTAGGGGCATCTCAGCCCCAGCATTTT
TRBJ2-5	few	TRBV7-9	TRBD1	CASSPQGLKTQYF	TGTGCCAGCAGCCCACAGGGGTTAAAGACCCAGTACTTC
TRBJ1-1	.	TRBV5-1	.	CASSLALGANTEAFF	TGCGCCAGCAGCTTGGCCCTGGGGGCGAACACTGAAGCTTTCTTT
TRBJ2-7	few	TRBV7-2	TRBD2	CASSFVPGLASNEQYF	TGTGCCAGCAGCTTCGTCCCGGGACTAGCTTCGAACGAGCAGTACTTC
TRBJ2-7	.	TRBV4-3	TRBD1	CASSQDNRGVYEQYF	TGCGCCAGCAGCCAAGATAACAGGGGGGTCTACGAGCAGTACTTC
TRBJ2-7	.	TRBV12-3/TRBV12-4	.	CASSREGSAYEQYF	TGTGCCAGCAGTCGAGAGGGGTCGGCCTACGAGCAGTACTTC
TRBJ2-7	once	TRBV9	TRBD1	CASSAQGIQYF	TGTGCCAGCAGCGCACAGGGGATCCAGTACTTC
TRBJ2-1	.	TRBV5-1	.	CASSRDIDNEQFF	TGCGCCAGCAGCCGGGACATAGACAATGAGCAGTTCTTC
TRBJ2-5	few	TRBV12-3/TRBV12-4	.	CASSLYPDQGETQYF	TGTGCCAGCAGTCTCTACCCGGACCAAGGGGAGACCCAGTACTTC
TRBJ2-7	many	TRBV5-1	TRBD1	CASSLGQGASYEQYF	TGTGCCAGCAGCTTAGGACAGGGGGCATCCTACGAGCAGTACTTC
TRBJ2-7	few	TRBV12-3/TRBV12-4	TRBD2	CASSPGRAQDEQYF	TGTGCCAGCAGTCCTGGGAGGGCCCAAGACGAGCAGTACTTC
TRBJ2-7	few	TRBV25-1	TRBD2	CASSEYKGLAGAAEQYF	TGTGCCAGCAGTGAATATAAAGGGCTAGCGGGAGCCGCCGAGCAGTACTTC
TRBJ1-5	.	TRBV12-3/TRBV12-4	.	CASRVQDSQPQHF	TGTGCCAGCAGGGTACAGGATAGTCAGCCCCAGCATTTT
TRBJ2-7	.	TRBV7-9	.	CASSSSASEQYF	TGTGCCAGCAGCTCTAGCGCGTCCGAGCAGTACTTC